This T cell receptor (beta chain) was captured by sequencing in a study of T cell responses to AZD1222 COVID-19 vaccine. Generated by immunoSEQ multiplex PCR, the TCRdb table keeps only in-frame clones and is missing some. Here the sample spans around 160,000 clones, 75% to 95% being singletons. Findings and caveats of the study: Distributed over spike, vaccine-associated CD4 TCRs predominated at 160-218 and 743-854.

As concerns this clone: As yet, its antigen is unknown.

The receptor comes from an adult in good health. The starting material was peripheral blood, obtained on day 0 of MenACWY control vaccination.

CDR3 protein: CASSGIRDRGYEQYF. The CDR3 DNA sequence: TGCGCCAGCAGTGGGATCCGGGACAGGGGCTACGAGCAGTACTTC. This chain links TRBV10-1 with TRBJ2-7; 10 bases line up with TRBD1. V shed 4 bases, J shed 3 bases, and the junction held 6 bases outside the gene matches. CDR1 is WNHNN, CDR2 SYGVQD, per germline (reference sequence). The CDR3 runs to 15 residues.